These 28 T cell receptor beta chains were sequenced from one sample in a study of spatial heterogeneity in lung cancer. Findings and limits, study-wide: Intratumoral expanded alpha and beta TCR counts were found to track tumor mutation counts.

Sample time point: sample taken at primary tumor resection. These receptors are not linked to any known antigen. One entry per CDR3 protein results from TCRdb running MiXCR on the 5' RACE reads. The data hold 1,500 to 2,000 distinct CDR3 sequences, with 20% to 25% observed a single time. The specimen was lung tumor tissue, collected at surgery. The receptors here all came from a male donor with early-stage non-small cell lung cancer.

This clonotype qualifies as medium-sized. Being off target in a library aimed at alpha chains, this beta chain has a size of little meaning. The chain joins TRBV20-1 to TRBJ1-6; D is uncertain. The germline gives CDR1 DFQATT, CDR2 SNEGSKA (reference sequence). This CDR3 region has 13 residues. Trimming stripped 5 bases from V and 14 bases from J, with 19 bases between. The CDR3 is CSARNGGHGALHF. The CDR3 region has the DNA TGCAGTGCTCGAAACGGCGGCCACGGCGCCCTCCACTTT.

Regarding this clonotype: This beta chain is an off-target read within a library intended for alpha chains, so its frequency means little. The V call is TRBV20-1, the J call TRBJ2-1; TRBD2 matches at 9 bases. V shed 0 bases, J shed 8 bases, and the junction held 8 bases outside the gene matches. Germline CDR1 reads DFQATT; CDR2 reads SNEGSKA (reference sequence). The CDR3 loop spans 15 amino acids. The CDR3 reads CSARDGRGGEDEQFF. In DNA form, the CDR3 reads TGCAGTGCTAGAGATGGGCGGGGGGGCGAGGATGAGCAGTTCTTC.

This clonotype is medium-sized in the sample. This beta chain appears as a stray read in a library generated for alpha chains; its size is not informative. The rearrangement joins TRBV27 to TRBJ2-3; D tentatively fits TRBD1 or TRBD2 (5 bases each). CDR1 and CDR2 (germline): MNHEY, SMNVEV (reference sequence). Trimming removed 6 bases from V and 1 base from J, with 14 bases in between. CDR3 length: 15 amino acids. CDR3 DNA sequence: TGTGCCAGCAGGCCGGGACCCCTCCGCACAGATACGCAGTATTTT. Protein product: CASRPGPLRTDTQYF.

This clonotype is medium-sized. This beta chain slipped into a library made for alpha chains as a stray read, so its size is not meaningful. The genes are TRBV7-9 and TRBJ2-3, with TRBD1 matching over 9 bases. The V segment lost 6 bases and the J segment 3 bases; nucleotides outside the gene matches: 7. The CDR3 runs 15 residues. Germline lookup yields CDR1 SEHNR and CDR2 FQNEAQ (reference sequence). The CDR3 region has the DNA TGTGCCAGCAGGTCCGGGACAGGGTGGACAGATACGCAGTATTTT. This codes for CASRSGTGWTDTQYF.

About this clonotype: Because this beta chain is a stray read in a library intended to capture alpha chains, its abundance should not be given much weight. This rearrangement joins TRBV7-9 to TRBJ2-7; TRBD1 matches at 8 bases. Germline CDR1 is SEHNR and CDR2 is FQNEAQ (reference sequence). The CDR3 spans 13 residues. Trimming took 4 bases from V and 6 from J; bases not matched to a gene: 5. The CDR3 spells CASSSMDRAEQYF. The CDR3 bases are TGTGCCAGCAGCTCAATGGACAGGGCCGAGCAGTACTTC.

Comment on this clonotype: The library was prepared for alpha chains; this beta chain is a stray read, so its frequency means little. This chain connects TRBV29-1 to TRBJ1-1; TRBD1 is a possible D gene (5 bases). V gave up 7 bases and J gave up 7 bases, with 13 bases separating them. The CDR3 length is 11 residues. Germline values: CDR1 SQVTM, CDR2 ANQGSEA. The chain's CDR3 is CSGTKGDEAFF. CDR3 coding DNA: TGCAGCGGGACCAAAGGGGATGAAGCTTTCTTT.

By proportion, this clonotype is medium-sized. This beta chain turned up in a library designed for alpha chains; as an off-target read, its abundance says little. This chain connects TRBV6-1 to TRBJ1-2; D perhaps matches TRBD1 (5 bases). CDR3 size: 12 residues. The germline V and J ends were trimmed by 3 bases and 4 bases, with 6 bases remaining between them. From germline, CDR1 is MNHNS and CDR2 SASEGT. CDR3 sequence reads: CASSDRGYGYTF. The CDR3 DNA reads TGTGCCAGCAGTGATAGGGGCTATGGCTACACCTTC.

Regarding this clonotype: Found in a library prepared for alpha chains, this beta chain is an off-target read, and its abundance has little meaning. The rearrangement links TRBV7-9 to TRBJ2-7, with no clear D. V lost 3 bases and J 6 bases, leaving 9 bases between the germline ends. The CDR3 runs to 12 residues. The germline CDR1 and CDR2 sequences are SEHNR and FQNEAQ (reference sequence). CDR3 residues: CASSLGIAEQYF. DNA for the CDR3: TGTGCCAGCAGCTTGGGGATTGCCGAGCAGTACTTC.

This clonotype is deemed large. Little can be read into the size of this beta chain, an off-target read in a library designed for alpha chains. V and J are TRBV28 and TRBJ1-5; 8 nucleotides agree with TRBD1. V lost 6 bases and J lost 1; bases outside the gene matches: 5. CDR3 length equals 15 residues. Per germline, CDR1 MDHEN and CDR2 SYDVKM. The CDR3 reads CASRWDRLSNQPQHF. In nucleotides, the CDR3 is TGTGCCAGCAGATGGGACAGGCTGAGCAATCAGCCCCAGCATTTT.

In its sample, this clonotype is medium-sized (0.01 to 0.1%). This beta chain was picked up by a library intended for alpha chains and is off target, so its count carries little meaning. This sequence joins TRBV7-2 and TRBJ2-7; 7 bases map to TRBD2. Germline values: CDR1 SGHTA, CDR2 FQGNSA. The CDR3 covers 15 residues. J gave up 0 bases and V 5 bases, and 7 bases lay outside the gene matches. CDR3 DNA: TGTGCCAGCAGCGGGGGGGATAGCAGCTCCTACGAGCAGTACTTC. It encodes CASSGGDSSSYEQYF.

Sample share makes this clonotype large. The size of this beta chain means little, since it is a stray read in a library made for alpha chains. The genes are TRBV6-6 and TRBJ1-2, with 11 bases fitting TRBD1. Germline values: CDR1 MNHNY, CDR2 SVGAGI (reference sequence). The CDR3 covers 13 residues. J was trimmed by 2 bases and V by 11 bases; bases with no gene match: 4. CDR3 nucleotides: TGTGCCGTTCGGGACAGGGGGAACTATGGCTACACCTTC. It encodes CAVRDRGNYGYTF.

By share, this clonotype counts as medium-sized. This beta chain was picked up by a library intended for alpha chains and is off target, so its count carries little meaning. The V and J genes are TRBV16 and TRBJ1-1; no firm D call. Germline V gives CDR1 KGHSY, CDR2 FQNENV. The CDR3 is 12 amino acids. V shed 0 bases and J shed 3 bases, with 2 bases lying between them. The CDR3 DNA reads TGTGCCAGCAGCCAATCGCACACTGAAGCTTTCTTT. As protein: CASSQSHTEAFF.

A note on this clonotype: One junction end does not reproduce the germline sequence, and a read error may be involved. This beta chain is a stray read from a library made for alpha chains; its abundance is not meaningful. This sequence joins TRBV30 and TRBJ2-4, with 12 bases aligning to TRBD2. This CDR3 spans 14 amino acids. In germline, CDR1 is GTSNPN, CDR2 SVGIG (reference sequence). The CDR3 DNA reads TGTGCTTGGACTAGCGGGGTAGGGAAGAACATTCAGTACTTC. Protein: CAWTSGVGKNIQYF.

This clonotype qualifies as medium-sized. This beta chain lies outside the target of a library built for alpha chains; its clone size means little. The J gene is TRBJ2-6, the V gene TRBV20-1; TRBD1 aligns across 7 bases. The CDR3 consists of 17 residues. In germline, CDR1 is DFQATT, CDR2 SNEGSKA (reference sequence). V shed 0 bases, J shed 2 bases, and the junction held 7 bases outside the gene matches. The CDR3 region is CSARDRQGEAGANVLTF. Here the CDR3 DNA reads TGCAGTGCTAGAGATCGACAGGGTGAAGCTGGGGCCAACGTCCTGACTTTC.

Of note for this clonotype: The library was prepared for alpha chains; this beta chain is a stray read, so its frequency means little. The chain couples TRBV7-2 to TRBJ2-3; D perhaps matches TRBD1 (6 bases). From germline, CDR1 is SGHTA and CDR2 FQGNSA. V was trimmed by 1 base and J by 6 bases, leaving 11 bases between them. The CDR3 has 14 residues. CDR3 DNA: TGTGCCAGCAGCTTAGATGGGACACTTGATACGCAGTATTTT. Its protein is CASSLDGTLDTQYF.

This clonotype counts as medium-sized. Being off target in a library aimed at alpha chains, this beta chain has a size of little meaning. The chain joins TRBV28 to TRBJ1-1; D unresolved. CDR1 is MDHEN and CDR2 is SYDVKM in the germline V gene. V was shortened by 3 bases and J by 1 base, with 12 bases between the two germline ends. This CDR3 region has 15 residues. Written as DNA, the CDR3 is TGTGCCAGCAGTTTCCCCTTTGCGTGGAACACTGAAGCTTTCTTT. Translated, it gives CASSFPFAWNTEAFF.

This clonotype is hyperexpanded (1% or more) within its sample. This beta chain is a stray sequence in a library constructed for alpha chains; its clone size is not meaningful. The chain combines TRBV11-3 with TRBJ2-3, with 7 bases lining up with TRBD2. Germline V gene lookup returns CDR1 SGHNT and CDR2 YENEEA. This CDR3 has 13 amino acids. V lost 5 bases and J lost 8; bases outside the gene matches: 7. CDR3 nucleotides: TGTGCCAGCAGCATTACTAGCGAGCTTACGCAGTATTTT. This encodes CASSITSELTQYF. The full variable domain, in which reference TRBV11-3 and TRBJ2-3 provide the parts outside the CDR3, is EAGVVQSPRYKIIEKKQPVAFWCNPISGHNTLYWYLQNLGQGPELLIRYENEEAVDDSQLPKDRFSAERLKGVDSTLKIQPAELGDSAVYLCASSITSELTQYFGPGTRLTVL.

This clonotype is large in the sample. As an off-target read in a library built for alpha chains, this beta chain has a frequency of little significance. The rearrangement uses TRBV7-4 and TRBJ2-6; possible D gene TRBD2, 7 bases. V was clipped by 7 bases and J by 4 bases, with 26 bases between them. Germline CDR1 and CDR2: SGHVT and SQSDAQ. The length of the CDR3 is 19 residues. The CDR3 sequence is CASTPPPQARGGGANVLTF. The CDR3 region has the DNA TGTGCCAGCACCCCCCCCCCGCAGGCAAGGGGGGGAGGGGCCAACGTCCTGACTTTC. The complete variable domain, with remaining parts taken from reference TRBV7-4 and TRBJ2-6, reads GAGVSQSPRYKVAKRGRDVALRCDSISGHVTLYWYRQTLGQGSEVLTYSQSDAQRDKSGRPSGRFSAERPERSVSTLKIQRTEQGDSAVYLCASTPPPQARGGGANVLTFGAGSRLTVL.

This clonotype counts as medium-sized. The size of this beta chain means little, since it is a stray read in a library made for alpha chains. The chain combines TRBV7-9 with TRBJ1-2; D unclear. CDR1 and CDR2 from the germline V gene are SEHNR and FQNEAQ (reference sequence). The ends were cut back, 2 bases at V and 5 bases at J, with 15 bases in the middle. This CDR3 is built from 15 residues. CDR3 sequence: CASSLMLPRSYGYTF. The CDR3 DNA sequence: TGTGCCAGCAGCTTAATGCTGCCTCGGAGTTATGGCTACACCTTC. Full variable domain (missing parts from reference TRBV7-9 and TRBJ1-2): DTGVSQNPRHKITKRGQNVTFRCDPISEHNRLYWYRQTLGQGPEFLTYFQNEAQLEKSRLLSDRFSAERPKGSFSTLEIQRTEQGDSAMYLCASSLMLPRSYGYTFGSGTRLTVV.

This clonotype is medium-sized by share. A much more abundant neighbour one base away suggests this may be a read error. A library made for alpha chains picked up this beta chain off target, so its size means little. The CDR3 reads CANSPTGPRSPLHF. The CDR3 DNA is TGTGCCAACAGTCCGACAGGGCCGAGATCACCCCTCCACTTT. The J gene is TRBJ1-6, the V gene TRBV6-5, with 7 nucleotides matching TRBD1. The CDR3 sequence is 14 residues long. Germline V CDR1 and CDR2: MNHEY, SVGAGI.

This clonotype has a single count. This beta chain lies outside the target of a library built for alpha chains; its clone size means little. CDR3 bases: TGTGCCAGTAGTATCGGTCTAGGTACTAATGAAAAACTGTTTTTT. It translates to CASSIGLGTNEKLFF. The chain combines TRBV19 with TRBJ1-4; no clear D. The CDR3 covers 15 residues. V was pared by 3 bases and J by 2 bases, with 10 bases between. Germline V gives CDR1 LNHDA, CDR2 SQIVND (reference sequence).

Turning to this clonotype: This beta chain lies outside the target of a library built for alpha chains; its clone size means little. V is TRBV30 and J is TRBJ1-2; D is ambiguous. Trimming took off 4 bases at V and 8 bases at J, with 26 bases between the two ends. This CDR3 has 16 amino acids. Looked up from germline, CDR1 is GTSNPN and CDR2 is SVGIG (reference sequence). This chain's CDR3 is CAWKPLVKRLSEGYTF. The CDR3 nucleotides are TGTGCCTGGAAGCCCCTTGTGAAACGGCTCTCTGAGGGCTACACCTTC.

This clonotype rates as medium-sized. The library was prepared for alpha chains; this beta chain is a stray read, so its frequency means little. The chain employs TRBV6-1 and TRBJ2-7, with unresolved D. Germline V gives CDR1 MNHNS, CDR2 SASEGT. Trimming cost V 2 bases and J 7 bases, with 15 bases left between them. The CDR3 runs to 14 residues. The DNA of the CDR3 is TGTGCCAGCAGTGAAATTCGGATTTCGCGTGAGCAGTACTTC. Protein: CASSEIRISREQYF.

This clonotype is categorized as large. Since it is a stray read in a library aimed at alpha chains, this beta chain has a size that is not meaningful. The chain recombines TRBV12-3 or TRBV12-4 with TRBJ2-3; unclear D gene. Between the trimmed V and J ends, which lost 4 bases and 7 bases, there was a span of 18 bases. This CDR3 has 15 residues. The CDR3 nucleotides read TGTGCCAGCAGTTACCCCCGCGGCGGTAAGAATACGCAGTATTTT. Protein product: CASSYPRGGKNTQYF.

This clonotype is medium-sized. As an off-target read in a library built for alpha chains, this beta chain has a frequency of little significance. The rearrangement links TRBV7-9 to TRBJ1-2; D gene unclear. The V end lost 1 base, the J end lost 4 bases, and 7 bases lay between the germline ends. Per the germline V gene, CDR1 is SEHNR and CDR2 is FQNEAQ (reference sequence). The CDR3 has 13 residues. The CDR3 nucleotides are TGTGCCAGCAGCTTAGACCGCGCCTATGGCTACACCTTC. This translates into CASSLDRAYGYTF.

By share, this clonotype ranks as medium-sized (0.01 to 0.1%). This beta chain is off target for a library built for alpha chains, so its abundance means little. The rearrangement uses TRBV28 and TRBJ1-5, with TRBD1 matching 12 bases. Looked up from germline, CDR1 is MDHEN and CDR2 is SYDVKM. After removal of 5 bases from V and 7 bases from J, the junction contained 9 bases not matched to a gene. The CDR3 is 16 amino acids. The CDR3 DNA reads as TGTGCCAGCAGTCCCGGGACAGGGGGCACAAGGCAGCCCCAGCATTTT. Encoded protein: CASSPGTGGTRQPQHF. Complete variable domain (other parts from reference TRBV28 and TRBJ1-5): DVKVTQSSRYLVKRTGEKVFLECVQDMDHENMFWYRQDPGLGLRLIYFSYDVKMKEKGDIPEGYSVSREKKERFSLILESASTNQTSMYLCASSPGTGGTRQPQHFGDGTRLSIL.

This clonotype is medium-sized. For a library built for alpha chains, this beta chain is a stray read; little rests on its size. The chain has TRBV5-4 and TRBJ2-3; D could derive from TRBD1 or TRBD2 (6 bases each). The CDR3 has 16 residues. The germline V gene has CDR1 SGHNT and CDR2 YYREEE (reference sequence). V lost 3 bases and J 3 bases, leaving 17 bases between the germline ends. The CDR3 DNA reads as TGTGCCAGCAGCTCAAGAGGAACGGGGGCTACAGATACGCAGTATTTT. Translated: CASSSRGTGATDTQYF.

This clonotype is medium-sized in the sample. This beta chain is an unintended read in a library built for alpha chains; its size means little. The chain recombines TRBV7-6 with TRBJ1-6, with D possibly TRBD1 on 5 matching bases. Germline V gene sequence: CDR1 SGHVS, CDR2 FNYEAQ. V lost 4 bases and J 7 bases, leaving 14 bases between the germline ends. The CDR3 runs 15 residues. DNA of the CDR3: TGTGCCAGCAGCTCGCTAGGGGACCAAAATTCACCCCTCCACTTT. Translating it yields CASSSLGDQNSPLHF.